This TCR beta chain was recovered during a study of beta chain features in type 1 diabetes. Study-level findings and limits: Insertions were fewer and deletions more numerous at VDJ junctions in type 1 diabetes patients. Within the patient group, naive, central memory and Treg TCRB repertoires appeared more similar to each other than within healthy donors. When Type 1 diabetes patients were examined, their TCRB CDR3s proved moderately but significantly shorter in all four CD4+ subsets.

This clone was counted a few times. The antigen is undetermined. The entirety of the isolated RNA underwent reverse transcription, so expressed TCRB transcripts were sequenced. Sequencing of naive, central memory and regulatory T cell samples gave an average of around 3.8 million reads. Data came from immunoSEQ multiplex PCR; TCRdb stores just in-frame clones and leaves some out. The sample contains hundreds of thousands of clones, 11% to 15% of which appear only once. J gave up 2 bases and V 3 bases, and 3 bases lay outside the gene matches. Looked up from germline, CDR1 is LGHNA and CDR2 is YSLEER. The CDR3 has 14 amino acids.

J is TRBJ2-7 and V is TRBV4-3, with 8 bases fitting TRBD2. Material: naive CD4+ T cells from blood. The receptor's source is a man aged 18 to 29 with type 1 diabetes. The CDR3 sequence: CASSHSRGAYEQYF. As DNA, the CDR3 is TGCGCCAGCAGCCACTCGCGGGGGGCCTACGAGCAGTACTTC.